Reported below is one T cell receptor beta chain. Its antigen is undetermined. One end of the junction does not line up with germline, which may come from a read error. TCRdb's copy holds only in-frame clones and misses some; the assay was immunoSEQ multiplex PCR. This sample has about 77,000 clones, with roughly nine tenths found just once. The germline V gene has CDR1 SSHAT and CDR2 FNYEAQ (reference sequence). The CDR3 has 15 amino acids. This sample stems from a study of OX40 agonist ivuxolimab in advanced cancers. The study's findings and limits: There was clonal expansion of CD4+ and CD8+ blood T cells by week 6 at 0.1 to 3.0 mg/kg.

Sequenced here: CD4+ or CD8+ T cells sorted from blood, sampled in a trial of the OX40 agonist ivuxolimab. The chain joins TRBV7-7 to TRBJ1-3; D is possibly TRBD1 (5 bases). This clonotype was sampled from an adult with an advanced solid tumor such as melanoma, head and neck, liver or kidney cancer. CDR3 loop: CASSLGVGVGNTIYF. DNA of the CDR3: TGTGCTAGCAGCTTAGGTGTAGGGGTTGGAAACACCATATATTTT.